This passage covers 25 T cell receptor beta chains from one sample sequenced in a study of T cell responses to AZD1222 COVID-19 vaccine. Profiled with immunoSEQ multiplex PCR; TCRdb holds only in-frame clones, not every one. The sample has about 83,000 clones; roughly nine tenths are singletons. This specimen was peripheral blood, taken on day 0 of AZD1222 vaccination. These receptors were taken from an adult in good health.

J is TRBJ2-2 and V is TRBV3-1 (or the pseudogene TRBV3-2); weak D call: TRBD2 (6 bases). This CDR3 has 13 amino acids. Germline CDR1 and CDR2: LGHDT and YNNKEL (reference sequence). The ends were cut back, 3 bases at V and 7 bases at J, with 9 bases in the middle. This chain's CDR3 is CASSQTGGGELFF. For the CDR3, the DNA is TGTGCCAGCAGCCAGACCGGGGGCGGGGAGCTGTTTTTT.

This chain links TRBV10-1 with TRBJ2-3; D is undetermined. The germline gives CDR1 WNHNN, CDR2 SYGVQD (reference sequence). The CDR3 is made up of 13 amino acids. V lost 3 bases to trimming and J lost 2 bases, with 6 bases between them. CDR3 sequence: CASSDGSTDTQYF. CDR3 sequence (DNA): TGCGCCAGCAGTGATGGGTCCACAGATACGCAGTATTTT.

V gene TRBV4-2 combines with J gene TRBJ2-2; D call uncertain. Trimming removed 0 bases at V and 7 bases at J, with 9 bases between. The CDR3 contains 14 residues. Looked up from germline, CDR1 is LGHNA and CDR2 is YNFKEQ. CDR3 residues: CASSQESHNGELFF. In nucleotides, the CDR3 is TGTGCCAGCAGCCAAGAATCACACAACGGGGAGCTGTTTTTT.

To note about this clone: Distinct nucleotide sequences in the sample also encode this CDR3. CDR3 coding DNA: TGCGCCAGCAGTGAGTCTGGCACCGGGGAGCTGTTTTTT. Translated: CASSESGTGELFF. V is TRBV10-1 and J is TRBJ2-2; D gene ambiguous. The CDR3 consists of 13 residues. The germline V gene encodes CDR1 WNHNN and CDR2 SYGVQD (reference sequence). V was clipped by 0 bases and J by 4 bases, with 3 bases between them.

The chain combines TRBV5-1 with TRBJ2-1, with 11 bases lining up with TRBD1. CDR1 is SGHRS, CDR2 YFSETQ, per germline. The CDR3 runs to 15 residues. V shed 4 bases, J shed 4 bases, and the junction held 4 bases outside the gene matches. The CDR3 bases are TGCGCCAGCAGCACAGGACAGGGGGCGTACAATGAGCAGTTCTTC. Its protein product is CASSTGQGAYNEQFF. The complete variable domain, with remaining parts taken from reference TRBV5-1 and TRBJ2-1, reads KAGVTQTPRYLIKTRGQQVTLSCSPISGHRSVSWYQQTPGQGLQFLFEYFSETQRNKGNFPGRFSGRQFSNSRSEMNVSTLELGDSALYLCASSTGQGAYNEQFFGPGTRLTVL.

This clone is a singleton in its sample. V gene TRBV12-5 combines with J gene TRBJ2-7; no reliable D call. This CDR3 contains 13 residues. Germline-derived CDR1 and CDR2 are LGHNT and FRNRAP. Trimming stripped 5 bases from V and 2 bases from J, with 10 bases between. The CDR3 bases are TGTGCTAGTGGTAGGGATGGGCCCTACGAGCAGTACTTC. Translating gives CASGRDGPYEQYF.

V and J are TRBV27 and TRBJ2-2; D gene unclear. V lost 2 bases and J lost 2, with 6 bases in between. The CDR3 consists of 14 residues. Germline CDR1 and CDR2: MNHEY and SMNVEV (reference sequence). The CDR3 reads CASSLRSNTGELFF. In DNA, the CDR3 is TGTGCCAGCAGTTTAAGGTCTAACACCGGGGAGCTGTTTTTT.

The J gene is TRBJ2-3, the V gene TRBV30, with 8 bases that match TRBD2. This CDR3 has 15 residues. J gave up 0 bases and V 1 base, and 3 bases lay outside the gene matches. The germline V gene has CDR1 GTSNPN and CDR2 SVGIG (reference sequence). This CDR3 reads CAWSDGTRSTDTQYF. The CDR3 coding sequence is TGTGCCTGGAGTGACGGGACTAGGAGCACAGATACGCAGTATTTT.

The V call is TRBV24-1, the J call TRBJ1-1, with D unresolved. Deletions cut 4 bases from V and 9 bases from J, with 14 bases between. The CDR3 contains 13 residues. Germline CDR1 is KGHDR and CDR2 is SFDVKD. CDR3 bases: TGTGCCACCAGTGAGAAGGACTGGGGAAAAGCTTTCTTT. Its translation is CATSEKDWGKAFF.

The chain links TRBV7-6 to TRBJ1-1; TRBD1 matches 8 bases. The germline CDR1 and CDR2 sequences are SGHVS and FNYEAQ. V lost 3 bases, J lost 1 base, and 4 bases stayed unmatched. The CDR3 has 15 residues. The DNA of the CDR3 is TGTGCCAGCAGCTTCCAGGGGGCAGGGAACACTGAAGCTTTCTTT. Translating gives CASSFQGAGNTEAFF.

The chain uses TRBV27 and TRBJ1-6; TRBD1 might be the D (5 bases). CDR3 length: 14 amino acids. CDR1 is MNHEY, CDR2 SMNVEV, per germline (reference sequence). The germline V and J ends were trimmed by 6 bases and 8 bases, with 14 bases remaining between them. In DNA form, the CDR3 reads TGTGCCAGCAGCCTCCGCGACAGCTATTCACCCCTCCACTTT. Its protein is CASSLRDSYSPLHF.

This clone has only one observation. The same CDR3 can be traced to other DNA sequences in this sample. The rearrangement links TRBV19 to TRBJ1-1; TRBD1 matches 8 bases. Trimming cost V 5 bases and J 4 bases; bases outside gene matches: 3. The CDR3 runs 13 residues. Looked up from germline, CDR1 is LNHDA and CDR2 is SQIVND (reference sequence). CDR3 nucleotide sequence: TGTGCCAGTAGTGCAACAGGGGGCACTGAAGCTTTCTTT. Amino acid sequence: CASSATGGTEAFF.

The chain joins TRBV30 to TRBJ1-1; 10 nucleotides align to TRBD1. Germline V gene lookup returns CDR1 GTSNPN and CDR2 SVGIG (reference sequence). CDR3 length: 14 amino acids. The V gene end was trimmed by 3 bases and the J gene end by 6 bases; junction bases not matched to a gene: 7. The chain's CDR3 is CAWSRQGAIAEAFF. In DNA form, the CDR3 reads TGTGCCTGGAGCCGACAGGGGGCTATTGCTGAAGCTTTCTTT.

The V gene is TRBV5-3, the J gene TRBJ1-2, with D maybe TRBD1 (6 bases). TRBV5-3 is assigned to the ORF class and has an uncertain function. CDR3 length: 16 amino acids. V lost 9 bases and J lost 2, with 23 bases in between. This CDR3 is CAKDSGPTGGNYGYTF. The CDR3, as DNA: TGTGCCAAAGATTCCGGGCCCACGGGGGGCAACTATGGCTACACCTTC.

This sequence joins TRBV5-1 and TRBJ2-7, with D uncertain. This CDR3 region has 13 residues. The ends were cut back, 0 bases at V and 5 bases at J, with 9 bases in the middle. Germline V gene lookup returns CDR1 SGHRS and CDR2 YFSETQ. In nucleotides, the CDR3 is TGCGCCAGCAGCTTGGGGGAACCGAACGAGCAGTACTTC. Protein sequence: CASSLGEPNEQYF.

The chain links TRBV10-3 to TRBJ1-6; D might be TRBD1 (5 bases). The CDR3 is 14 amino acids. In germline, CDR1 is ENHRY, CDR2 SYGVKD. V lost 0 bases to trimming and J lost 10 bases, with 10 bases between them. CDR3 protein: CAISESRGSSPLHF. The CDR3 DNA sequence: TGTGCCATCAGTGAGTCGAGGGGCAGCTCACCCCTCCACTTT.

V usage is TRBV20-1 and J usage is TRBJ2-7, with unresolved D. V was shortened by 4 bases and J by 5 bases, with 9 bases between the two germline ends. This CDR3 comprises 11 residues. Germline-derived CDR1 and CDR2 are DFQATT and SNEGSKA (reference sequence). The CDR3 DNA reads TGCAGTGCTACCAAAGAGGACGAGCAGTACTTC. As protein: CSATKEDEQYF.

CDR3 in DNA: TGTGCCACCAGGGGCCCCGGGGGGAACGAGCAGTACTTC. It yields the protein CATRGPGGNEQYF. The chain carries TRBV24-1 and TRBJ2-7, with 7 bases fitting TRBD2. Germline CDR1 and CDR2: KGHDR and SFDVKD. The CDR3 extends over 13 amino acids. The trim removed 7 bases at V and 5 bases at J, leaving 7 bases unmatched.

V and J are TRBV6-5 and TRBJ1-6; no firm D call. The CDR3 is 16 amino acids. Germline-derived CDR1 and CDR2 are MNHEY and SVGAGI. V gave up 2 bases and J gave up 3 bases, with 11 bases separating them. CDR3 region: CASSYRVANYNSPLHF. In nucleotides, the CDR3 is TGTGCCAGCAGTTACCGAGTAGCCAACTATAATTCACCCCTCCACTTT.

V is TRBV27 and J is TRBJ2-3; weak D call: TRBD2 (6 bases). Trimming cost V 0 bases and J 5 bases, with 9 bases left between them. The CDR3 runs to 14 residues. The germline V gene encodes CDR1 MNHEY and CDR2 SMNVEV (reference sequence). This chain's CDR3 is CASSLSWGVDTQYF. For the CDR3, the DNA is TGTGCCAGCAGTTTATCTTGGGGGGTAGATACGCAGTATTTT.

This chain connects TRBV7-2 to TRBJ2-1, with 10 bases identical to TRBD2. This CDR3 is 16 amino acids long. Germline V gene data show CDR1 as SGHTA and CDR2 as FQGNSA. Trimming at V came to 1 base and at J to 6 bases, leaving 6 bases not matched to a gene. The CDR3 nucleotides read TGTGCCAGCAGCTTAGACCTAGCGGGAGCCCGCAATGAGCAGTTCTTC. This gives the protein CASSLDLAGARNEQFF.

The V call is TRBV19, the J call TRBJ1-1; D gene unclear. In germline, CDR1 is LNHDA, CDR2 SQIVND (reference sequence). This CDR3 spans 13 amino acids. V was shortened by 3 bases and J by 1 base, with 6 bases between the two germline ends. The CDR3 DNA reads TGTGCCAGTAGTATGGGCCAGAACACTGAAGCTTTCTTT. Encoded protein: CASSMGQNTEAFF.

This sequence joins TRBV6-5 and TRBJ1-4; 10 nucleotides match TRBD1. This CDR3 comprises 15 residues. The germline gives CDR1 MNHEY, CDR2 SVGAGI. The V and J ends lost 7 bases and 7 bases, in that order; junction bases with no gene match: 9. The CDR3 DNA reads TGTGCCAGCAACCTACTCCGGGACAGGGGTGAAAAACTGTTTTTT. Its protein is CASNLLRDRGEKLFF.

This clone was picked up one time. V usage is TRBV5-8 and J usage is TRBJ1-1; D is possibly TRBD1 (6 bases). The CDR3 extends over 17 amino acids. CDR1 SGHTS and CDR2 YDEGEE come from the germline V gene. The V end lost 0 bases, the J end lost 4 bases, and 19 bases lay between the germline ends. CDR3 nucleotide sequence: TGTGCCAGCAGCTTGGGGTGGGGCTACCGGGGGGCCACTGAAGCTTTCTTT. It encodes CASSLGWGYRGATEAFF.

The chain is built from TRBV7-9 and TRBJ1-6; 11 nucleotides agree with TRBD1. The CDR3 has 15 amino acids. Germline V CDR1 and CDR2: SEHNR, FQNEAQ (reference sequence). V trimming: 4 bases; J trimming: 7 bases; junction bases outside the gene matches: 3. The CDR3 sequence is CASSWGDRGNSPLHF. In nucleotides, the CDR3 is TGTGCCAGCAGCTGGGGGGACAGGGGGAATTCACCCCTCCACTTT.